This record looks at one TCR beta chain sequence and its context. The antigen is not known. These data come from a study of cytomegalovirus exposure and HLA in healthy donors. About the study: According to later analysis, the same platform produced the approximately 120 validation and approximately 630 first-cohort repertoires. Findings of the study overall: Per published reports, the classifier diagnosed cytomegalovirus status with high specificity and sensitivity. In vitro, a few CMV-associated chains proved specific for CMV antigens. Altogether, about 160 TCR beta chains were recorded as cytomegalovirus-associated.

Profiled with immunoSEQ multiplex PCR; TCRdb holds only in-frame clones, not every one. This table has roughly 130,000 clones, about nine tenths appearing once. Per the germline V gene, CDR1 is SGHNT and CDR2 is YENEEA. Germline trimming cut 5 bases from V and 8 bases from J; bases unmatched to any gene: 4. This CDR3 has 13 residues. The source of this sequence is a man younger than 45 in good health and CMV-seronegative. The chain employs TRBV11-3 and TRBJ1-4, with 8 bases fitting TRBD1. Source material: PBMCs. CDR3 nucleotides: TGTGCCAGCAGCGCCGACAGGGGAGAAAAACTGTTTTTT. Protein: CASSADRGEKLFF.